This T cell receptor (beta chain) was identified in a study of blood T cell repertoires in COVID-19. Study-wide background: Samples taken during acute and convalescent COVID-19 were collected in the United States, Italy and Spain. In each case, the material was cDNA or gDNA derived from T cells, B-cell-depleted T cells, or PBMCs.

This clone was counted a single time. With 2 bases removed from V and 1 base from J, the gap between germline ends came to 8 bases. Germline loops: CDR1 MNHGY, CDR2 SAAAGT. The CDR3 spans 14 residues. In the original analysis: The assay estimated nucleated cells by amplifying reference gene primers. Measured with immunoSEQ multiplex PCR; TCRdb has only the in-frame clones, and not every one. The DNA was the basis for D and trimming; V, J and clone size are from that table. The sample lists roughly 200,000 clones, about 86% seen once, with roughly 2.9% in the top ten. This rearrangement joins TRBV6-8 to TRBJ1-1, with D possibly TRBD1 on 6 matching bases. The sequence came from a woman aged 25-40 years with active or convalescent COVID-19. Sequencing was done on a sample of peripheral blood. The CDR3 region has the DNA TGTGCCAGCAGTTACGCAGGGGAGAACACTGAAGCTTTCTTT. This translates into CASSYAGENTEAFF.